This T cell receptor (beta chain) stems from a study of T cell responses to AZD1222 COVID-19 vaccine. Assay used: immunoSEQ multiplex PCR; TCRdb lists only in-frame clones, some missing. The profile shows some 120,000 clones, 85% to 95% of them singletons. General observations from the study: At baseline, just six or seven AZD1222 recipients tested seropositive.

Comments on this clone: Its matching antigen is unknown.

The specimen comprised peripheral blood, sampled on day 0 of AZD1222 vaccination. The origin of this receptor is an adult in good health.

CDR3 in DNA: TGTGCCAGCAGCAAAAGCCCCGCCGGGAATGAGCAGTTCTTC. Encoded protein: CASSKSPAGNEQFF. V usage is TRBV7-8 and J usage is TRBJ2-1; the D is unclear. Germline loops: CDR1 SGHVS, CDR2 FQNEAQ. This CDR3 contains 14 residues. Trimming removed 5 bases at V and 7 bases at J, with 15 bases between.